These 18 T cell receptor beta chains originate from one sample sequenced in a study of T cell responses to AZD1222 COVID-19 vaccine. The method was immunoSEQ multiplex PCR; TCRdb's version includes in-frame clones alone and lacks a portion of them. The sample consists of about 150,000 clones, roughly 91% of them appearing once. Sequences were derived from peripheral blood, sampled 28 days after the second AZD1222 dose. These receptor sequences come from an adult who received the AZD1222 COVID-19 vaccine.

This clone has only one observation. This chain links TRBV27 with TRBJ1-1, with D hard to call. The germline gives CDR1 MNHEY, CDR2 SMNVEV (reference sequence). Trimming stripped 2 bases from V and 4 bases from J, with 8 bases between. The CDR3 extends over 13 amino acids. The CDR3 reads CASSLVGFTEAFF. In nucleotides, the CDR3 is TGTGCCAGCAGTTTAGTGGGATTCACTGAAGCTTTCTTT.

V is TRBV7-9 and J is TRBJ2-7, with D possibly being TRBD1 or TRBD2 (5 bases each). V was pared by 4 bases and J by 7 bases, with 11 bases between. This CDR3 spans 12 amino acids. CDR1 and CDR2 (germline): SEHNR, FQNEAQ (reference sequence). CDR3 in amino acids: CASSYGTEEQYF. The DNA of the CDR3 is TGTGCCAGCAGCTACGGGACGGAGGAGCAGTACTTC.

The chain uses TRBV7-3 and TRBJ2-1, with D uncertain. Trimming stripped 5 bases from V and 9 bases from J, with 23 bases between. The CDR3 totals 16 residues. Germline CDR1 SGHTA, CDR2 FQGTGA. In DNA, the CDR3 is TGTGCCAGCAGCCGACGATCGGGTGGAGTTACAAGTGAGCAGTTCTTC. Encoded protein: CASSRRSGGVTSEQFF.

This clone was seen more than once but under ten times. The chain combines TRBV7-2 with TRBJ1-6; D gene unclear. Looked up from germline, CDR1 is SGHTA and CDR2 is FQGNSA. The V gene lost 0 bases and the J gene lost 7 bases, with 10 bases spanning the gap. The length of the CDR3 is 15 residues. The CDR3 loop is CASSLAEGVNSPLHF. For the CDR3, the DNA is TGTGCCAGCAGCTTAGCTGAGGGTGTCAATTCACCCCTCCACTTT.

This chain uses TRBV7-2 with TRBJ1-5; D unresolved. The CDR3 extends over 14 amino acids. The germline V gene has CDR1 SGHTA and CDR2 FQGNSA. Trimming took 4 bases from V and 4 from J, leaving 11 bases between them. The CDR3 loop is CASSSLAGNQPQHF. The DNA of the CDR3 is TGTGCCAGCAGCTCCCTGGCCGGAAATCAGCCCCAGCATTTT.

The chain employs TRBV5-1 and TRBJ1-1, with D possibly TRBD1 on 5 matching bases. This CDR3 is 17 amino acids long. CDR1 and CDR2 from the germline V gene are SGHRS and YFSETQ. Trimming removed 1 base at V and 4 bases at J, with 20 bases between. The CDR3: CASSLLGSAGIRTEAFF. CDR3 coding DNA: TGCGCCAGCAGCTTGCTTGGGTCCGCAGGGATCCGCACTGAAGCTTTCTTT.

The rearrangement links TRBV6-2 or TRBV6-3 to TRBJ1-2; D remains unclear. The CDR3 length is 12 residues. Per the germline V gene, CDR1 is MNHEY and CDR2 is SVGEGT. The germline V and J ends were trimmed by 2 bases and 4 bases, with 5 bases remaining between them. The CDR3: CASSYHIYGYTF. The CDR3 region has the DNA TGTGCCAGCAGTTACCATATCTATGGCTACACCTTC.

This sequence joins TRBV6-5 and TRBJ1-1, with 9 bases aligning to TRBD1. V was clipped by 4 bases and J by 4 bases; unmatched bases: 4. Germline V gives CDR1 MNHEY, CDR2 SVGAGI. The CDR3 spans 14 residues. The CDR3 sequence: CASSFTGGGTEAFF. CDR3 coding DNA: TGTGCCAGCAGTTTCACAGGGGGCGGCACTGAAGCTTTCTTT.

The J gene is TRBJ2-3, the V gene TRBV6-2 or TRBV6-3, with unresolved D. V lost 6 bases and J 2 bases, leaving 15 bases between the germline ends. This CDR3 comprises 15 residues. Germline lookup yields CDR1 MNHEY and CDR2 SVGEGT. The CDR3 bases are TGTGCCAGCAGCCGACGCGCTGGTATCACAGATACGCAGTATTTT. As protein: CASSRRAGITDTQYF.

This clone occurred once. In DNA, the CDR3 is TGTGCCAGCAGCTCCGAGGGAGGATACACTGAAGCTTTCTTT. It yields the protein CASSSEGGYTEAFF. The rearrangement links TRBV7-3 to TRBJ1-1; D uncertain. CDR3 length: 14 residues. The germline gives CDR1 SGHTA, CDR2 FQGTGA. V lost 4 bases and J 3 bases, leaving 12 bases between the germline ends.

The chain joins TRBV28 to TRBJ2-5; 7 bases fit TRBD2. The CDR3 loop spans 14 amino acids. CDR1 and CDR2 from the germline V gene are MDHEN and SYDVKM. The V segment lost 6 bases and the J segment 0 bases; nucleotides outside the gene matches: 4. This CDR3 is CASSALADQETQYF. The DNA for the CDR3 is TGTGCCAGCAGCGCCCTAGCGGACCAAGAGACCCAGTACTTC.

The table lists this clone with a count of one. This chain joins TRBV6-1 and TRBJ1-1; 9 nucleotides line up with TRBD1. Germline values: CDR1 MNHNS, CDR2 SASEGT. The CDR3 has 16 residues. The ends lost 1 base at V and 1 base at J; junction bases unmatched: 4. Written as DNA, the CDR3 is TGTGCCAGCAGTGAAGGCATGGGACAGGGGAACACTGAAGCTTTCTTT. This translates into CASSEGMGQGNTEAFF.

The chain combines TRBV10-3 with TRBJ1-3; 7 bases align to TRBD1. Germline CDR1 reads ENHRY; CDR2 reads SYGVKD. The J segment lost 7 bases and the V segment lost 8 bases, leaving 8 bases of the junction unmatched. This CDR3 spans 13 amino acids. CDR3 DNA: TGTGCCATCCGACAGGGCCTTAGGAACACCATATATTTT. Protein product: CAIRQGLRNTIYF.

The V and J genes are TRBV5-1 and TRBJ2-1, with 8 bases that match TRBD1. This CDR3 is 16 amino acids long. With 4 bases clipped from V and 6 bases from J, the junction kept 12 bases outside the gene matches. CDR1 and CDR2 (germline): SGHRS, YFSETQ. CDR3 nucleotides: TGCGCCAGCAGCGGCCCGGGGACAGGTTATGGCAATGAGCAGTTCTTC. Translated: CASSGPGTGYGNEQFF.

The V call is TRBV6-5, the J call TRBJ2-5; perhaps D is TRBD1 or TRBD2 (5 bases each). The CDR3 loop spans 15 amino acids. The germline V gene has CDR1 MNHEY and CDR2 SVGAGI. V lost 4 bases, J lost 6 bases, and 18 bases lay in between. Here the CDR3 DNA reads TGTGCCAGCAGTTCCCAGCCAGTCGGGGCAAAGACCCAGTACTTC. It specifies CASSSQPVGAKTQYF.

This clone was seen just once. The chain employs TRBV7-9 and TRBJ1-2, with 8 bases aligning to TRBD1. The trim removed 5 bases at V and 8 bases at J, leaving 4 bases unmatched. This CDR3 comprises 12 residues. CDR1 SEHNR and CDR2 FQNEAQ come from the germline V gene (reference sequence). This CDR3 is CASSLGQGGYTF. As DNA, the CDR3 is TGTGCCAGCAGCCTCGGACAGGGAGGCTACACCTTC.

This chain uses TRBV4-1 with TRBJ1-6; 7 nucleotides agree with TRBD1. V shed 2 bases, J shed 7 bases, and the junction held 5 bases outside the gene matches. Germline CDR1 MGHRA, CDR2 YSYEKL. CDR3 length equals 15 residues. CDR3 DNA: TGCGCCAGCAGCCAAACCCCAGGGGGGAATTCACCCCTCCACTTT. Amino acid sequence: CASSQTPGGNSPLHF.

The rearrangement uses TRBV7-9 and TRBJ2-7; D remains ambiguous. The germline V gene has CDR1 SEHNR and CDR2 FQNEAQ (reference sequence). V was pared by 3 bases and J by 7 bases, with 19 bases between. The CDR3 is 15 residues long. DNA of the CDR3: TGTGCCAGCAGCTTTCCCCCGGGTCCCTGGAGTGAGCAGTACTTC. It codes for CASSFPPGPWSEQYF.